Listed below are T cell receptor beta chains from one sample, sequenced in a study of T cell changes during pregnancy in multiple sclerosis. TCRdb's copy holds only in-frame clones and misses some; the assay was immunoSEQ multiplex PCR. The sample carries approximately 27,000 clones, roughly 92% recorded once. The input for sequencing was CD4+ T cells from peripheral blood mononuclear cells, taken in the first trimester of pregnancy. All receptors derive from a female donor with multiple sclerosis, enrolled in a pregnancy study. Each CDR3 is given with its conserved first and last residue. The D gene is left open where the match is weak. Expanded clones get a size class; other rows say once, few or many, or leave the size out.

abundance,v_gene,j_gene,d_gene,CDR3nt,CDR3aa
-,TRBV28,TRBJ2-4,-,TGTGCCAGCAGTTTACTAGCCAAAAACATTCAGTACTTC,CASSLLAKNIQYF
-,TRBV25-1,TRBJ2-3,TRBD2,TGTGCCAGCAGACTGGGGCGGGGGAGACAAAGCACAGATACGCAGTATTTT,CASRLGRGRQSTDTQYF
-,TRBV28,TRBJ1-5,-,TGTGCCAGCAGTTTAACAACTCAGCCCCAGCATTTT,CASSLTTQPQHF
-,TRBV6-1,TRBJ1-2,TRBD1,TGTGCCAGCAGTGAAGGGACAGGGGAGGATGGCTACACCTTC,CASSEGTGEDGYTF
-,TRBV4-3,TRBJ1-6,-,TGCGCCAGCAGCCAAGATCCCCGCTCCTATAATTCACCCCTCCACTTT,CASSQDPRSYNSPLHF
-,TRBV2,TRBJ1-5,-,TGTGCCAGCAGCGCGGACTATCAGCCCCAGCATTTT,CASSADYQPQHF
once,TRBV1,TRBJ1-4,-,TGCACCAGCAGCCAAGACAGGGCGGGAGGGGATGAAAAACTGTTTTTT,CTSSQDRAGGDEKLFF
-,TRBV6-4,TRBJ2-3,-,TGTGCCAGCAGCCGGGGTGGGGGCACAGATACGCAGTATTTT,CASSRGGGTDTQYF
-,TRBV6-5,TRBJ1-2,-,TGTGCCAGCAGTTCTCCCCGCGGATGGGGCTACACCTTC,CASSSPRGWGYTF
-,TRBV9,TRBJ1-2,TRBD1,TGTGCCAGCAGCGGTTACAGGGGTCTGGGCACCTTC,CASSGYRGLGTF
-,TRBV5-6,TRBJ2-5,TRBD2,TGTGCCAGCAGCTTCACGGGGGGTGGGACCCAGTACTTC,CASSFTGGGTQYF
-,TRBV5-1,TRBJ2-2,-,TGCGCCAGCAGCCCACAGACCCATACGACAGGGAACACCGGGGAGCTGTTTTTT,CASSPQTHTTGNTGELFF
-,TRBV10-3,TRBJ1-2,-,TGTGCCATCCCCGACTCCGGGGGGGGCTACACCTTC,CAIPDSGGGYTF
-,TRBV5-4,TRBJ1-2,-,TGTGCCAGCAGCTTGTTGCAGGGGAGGGGTGGCTACACCTTC,CASSLLQGRGGYTF
-,TRBV10-2,TRBJ1-1,TRBD1,TGCGCCAGCAGTAAGGGGGCAAGGACTGAAGCTTTCTTT,CASSKGARTEAFF
-,TRBV9,TRBJ2-6,TRBD1,TGTGCCAGCAGCGCACAGGGGTCTGGGGCCAACGTCCTGACTTTC,CASSAQGSGANVLTF
-,TRBV4-3,TRBJ1-1,-,TGCGCCAGCAGCCTCCGACAGGCCACTGAAGCTTTCTTT,CASSLRQATEAFF
-,TRBV5-1,TRBJ2-7,TRBD2,TGCGCCAGCAGCTTGGGACTAGCGGGGATCTCCTACGAGCAGTACTTC,CASSLGLAGISYEQYF
-,TRBV28,TRBJ1-2,TRBD1,TGTGCCAGCAGTTTCAGGGGGCCCTTTTATGGCTACACCTTC,CASSFRGPFYGYTF
few,TRBV7-9,TRBJ1-4,-,TGTGCCAGCAGCTTATTTTCAGGGGATGAAAAACTGTTTTTT,CASSLFSGDEKLFF
-,TRBV19,TRBJ2-5,-,TGTGCCAGTAGTATCCCAGGCAGGTACCAAGAGACCCAGTACTTC,CASSIPGRYQETQYF
-,TRBV27,TRBJ1-1,-,TGTGCCAGCAGTTTAAGGTTTGTGGGGCTCACTGAAGCTTTCTTT,CASSLRFVGLTEAFF
-,TRBV2,TRBJ1-4,TRBD1,TGTGCCAGTTCCGGGACAGCGCTTAATGAAAAACTGTTTTTT,CASSGTALNEKLFF
once,TRBV7-2,TRBJ2-7,TRBD2,TGTGCCAGCAGCCCCCCGGGGGGAGGAGAGCAGTACTTC,CASSPPGGGEQYF
-,TRBV5-4,TRBJ1-1,-,TGTGCCAGCAGCTTGGGACTTCTGGGGGCGGAGACTGAAGCTTTCTTT,CASSLGLLGAETEAFF
-,TRBV10-3,TRBJ1-3,-,TGTGCCATCAGGGACAGTTCTGGAAACACCATATATTTT,CAIRDSSGNTIYF
-,TRBV5-1,TRBJ1-1,-,TGCGCCAGCAGCCCCGGACACTCAAGGGCTGAAGCTTTCTTT,CASSPGHSRAEAFF
once,TRBV6-5,TRBJ1-2,TRBD1,TGTGCCAGCAGGCCACAGGGGTTTGGCTACACCTTC,CASRPQGFGYTF
-,TRBV9,TRBJ1-1,-,TGTGCCAGCAGCGTAGAACAGGGATTCACTGAAGCTTTCTTT,CASSVEQGFTEAFF
-,TRBV5-4,TRBJ2-3,TRBD2,TGTGCCAGCAGCTTGGCCCTAGCGGGGTTCGCGGATACGCAGTATTTT,CASSLALAGFADTQYF
-,TRBV6-5,TRBJ2-1,TRBD2,TGTGCCAGCAAAGTAGCGGGGGGGCCGAGTGAGCAGTTCTTC,CASKVAGGPSEQFF
-,TRBV11-3,TRBJ2-2,TRBD2,TGTGCCAGCAGCTCCGGACTAGCGGGGGTCGGGGAGCTGTTTTTT,CASSSGLAGVGELFF
-,TRBV7-2,TRBJ2-7,TRBD1,TGTGCCAGCAGCCGACCGGACAGGGCCTCCTACGAGCAGTACTTC,CASSRPDRASYEQYF
-,TRBV28,TRBJ1-5,-,TGTGCCAGCAGTCCGGTCCGGGTCGGGGGGAATCAGCCCCAGCATTTT,CASSPVRVGGNQPQHF
-,TRBV18,TRBJ2-3,-,TGTGCCAGCTCCCAAGGGGGTACGCAGTATTTT,CASSQGGTQYF
-,TRBV5-1,TRBJ2-3,TRBD2,TGCGCCAGCAGCTTGGGGGAACTAGCGGGATACACAGATACGCAGTATTTT,CASSLGELAGYTDTQYF
once,TRBV5-8,TRBJ2-2,-,TGTGCCAGCAGCTTAGGGACACTTTACACCGGGGAGCTGTTTTTT,CASSLGTLYTGELFF
-,TRBV7-8,TRBJ2-1,-,TGTGCCAGCAGCTTAGGGGGGGAGAATGAGCAGTTCTTC,CASSLGGENEQFF
few,TRBV12-5,TRBJ1-1,-,TGTGCTAGTGCCCTTCAGGGGAGCACTGAAGCTTTCTTT,CASALQGSTEAFF
-,TRBV5-1,TRBJ2-1,TRBD1,TGCGCCAGCGGCCAGACAGGGGGTAATGAGCAGTTCTTC,CASGQTGGNEQFF
-,TRBV10-3,TRBJ2-7,TRBD2,TGTGCCATCGCCACTAGCGGGGCCTACGAGCAGTACTTC,CAIATSGAYEQYF
-,TRBV18,TRBJ2-2,-,TGTGCCAGCTCACCACGGGGGGATCCGACCACCGGGGAGCTGTTTTTT,CASSPRGDPTTGELFF
-,TRBV5-4,TRBJ2-1,-,TGTGCCAGCAGCTTACGCGCGGAGAATGAGCAGTTCTTC,CASSLRAENEQFF